The present entry profiles one T cell receptor (beta chain) with its context. Antigen specificity is unknown. The data derive from a study of long-term antiretroviral therapy in people with HIV. Findings and caveats of the study: Pre-ART expanded TRB clones stayed dominant throughout, though often decreasing after ART. Diversity increased after ART yet remained lower than in transplant donor controls.

With survey level as its setting, the immunoSEQ assay was v3.0. The repertoire was sequenced with immunoSEQ multiplex PCR; TCRdb's copy has only in-frame clones and lacks some. The profile shows just under 30,000 clones, approximately 90% of them singletons. The CDR3 loop spans 18 amino acids. V trimming: 3 bases; J trimming: 10 bases; junction bases outside the gene matches: 12. Per the germline V gene, CDR1 is LNHDA and CDR2 is SQIVND (reference sequence). This chain links TRBV19 with TRBJ2-2; 15 nucleotides align to TRBD2. This sequence originates from a man aged 50 or older with HIV. The sample in question was unsorted PBMCs, obtained about 5 years before starting antiretroviral therapy. This CDR3 reads CASSIGTSGGSGTLELFF. The CDR3 nucleotides are TGTGCCAGTAGTATTGGGACTAGCGGGGGGTCAGGAACGTTGGAGCTGTTTTTT.